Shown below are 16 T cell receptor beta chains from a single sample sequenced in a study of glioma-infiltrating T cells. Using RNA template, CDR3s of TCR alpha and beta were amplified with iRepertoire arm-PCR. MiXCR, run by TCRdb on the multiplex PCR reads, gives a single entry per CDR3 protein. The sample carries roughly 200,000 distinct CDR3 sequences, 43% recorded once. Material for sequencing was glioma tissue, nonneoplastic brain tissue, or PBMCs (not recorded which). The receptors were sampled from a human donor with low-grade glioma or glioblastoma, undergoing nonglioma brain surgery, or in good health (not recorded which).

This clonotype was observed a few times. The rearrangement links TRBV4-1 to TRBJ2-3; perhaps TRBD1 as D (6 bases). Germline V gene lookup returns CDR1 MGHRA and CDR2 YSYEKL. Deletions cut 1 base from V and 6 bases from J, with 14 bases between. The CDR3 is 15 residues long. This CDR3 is CASSQVTGYRDTQYF. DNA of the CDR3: TGCGCCAGCAGCCAAGTTACAGGGTACAGGGATACGCAGTATTTT.

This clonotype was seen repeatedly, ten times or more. The CDR3 DNA reads as TGTGCCAGCAGTTATTGGTGGCTTCAGTACGAGCAGTACTTC. Translation gives CASSYWWLQYEQYF. The V gene is TRBV6-9, the J gene TRBJ2-7; no definite D call. Germline-derived CDR1 and CDR2 are MNHGY and SVAAGI. V was cut by 1 base and J by 4 bases, with 11 bases left in between. The CDR3 is 14 amino acids.

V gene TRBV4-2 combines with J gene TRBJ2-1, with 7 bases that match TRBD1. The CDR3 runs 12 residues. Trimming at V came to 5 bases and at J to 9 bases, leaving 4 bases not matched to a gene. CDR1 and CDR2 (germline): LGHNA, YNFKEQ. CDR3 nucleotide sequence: TGTGCCAGCAGCAAAACAGGGGTTGAGCAGTTCTTC. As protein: CASSKTGVEQFF.

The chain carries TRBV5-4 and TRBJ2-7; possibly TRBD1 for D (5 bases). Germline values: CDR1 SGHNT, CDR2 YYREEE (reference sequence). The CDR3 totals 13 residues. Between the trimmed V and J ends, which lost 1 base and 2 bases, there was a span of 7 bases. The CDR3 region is CASSLPGTYEQYF. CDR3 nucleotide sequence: TGTGCCAGCAGCTTGCCAGGGACCTACGAGCAGTACTTC.

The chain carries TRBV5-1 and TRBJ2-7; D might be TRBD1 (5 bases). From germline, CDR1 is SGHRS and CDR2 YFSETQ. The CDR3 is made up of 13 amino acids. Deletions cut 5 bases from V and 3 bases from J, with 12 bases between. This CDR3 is CASSRQGDYEQYF. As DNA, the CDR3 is TGCGCCAGCAGTCGGCAGGGTGACTACGAGCAGTACTTC.

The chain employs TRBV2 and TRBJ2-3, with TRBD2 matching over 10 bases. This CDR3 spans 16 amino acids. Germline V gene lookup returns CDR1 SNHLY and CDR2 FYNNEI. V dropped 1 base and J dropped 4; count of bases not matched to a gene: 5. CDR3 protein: CASSEGAGGPADTQYF. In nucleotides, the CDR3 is TGTGCCAGCAGTGAAGGAGCGGGAGGGCCAGCAGATACGCAGTATTTT.

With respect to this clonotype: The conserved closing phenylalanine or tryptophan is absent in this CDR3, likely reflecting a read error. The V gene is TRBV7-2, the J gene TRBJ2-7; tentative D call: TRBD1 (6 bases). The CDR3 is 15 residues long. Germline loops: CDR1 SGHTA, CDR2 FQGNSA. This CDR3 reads CASILVVGQYYEQYL. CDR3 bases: TGTGCCAGCATCTTAGTTGTAGGACAGTACTACGAGCAGTACCTC.

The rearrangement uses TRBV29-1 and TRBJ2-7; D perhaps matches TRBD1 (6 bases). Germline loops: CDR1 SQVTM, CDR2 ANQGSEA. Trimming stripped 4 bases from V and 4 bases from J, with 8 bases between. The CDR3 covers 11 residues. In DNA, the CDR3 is TGCAGCGTTGCTACAGGGTACGAGCAGTACTTC. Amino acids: CSVATGYEQYF.

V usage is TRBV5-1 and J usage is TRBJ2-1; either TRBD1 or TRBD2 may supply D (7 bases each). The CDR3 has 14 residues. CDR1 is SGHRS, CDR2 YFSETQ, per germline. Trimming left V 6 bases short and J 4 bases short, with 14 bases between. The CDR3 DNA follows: TGCGCCAGCACCCAGGGGGGACTATACAATGAGCAGTTCTTC. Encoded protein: CASTQGGLYNEQFF.

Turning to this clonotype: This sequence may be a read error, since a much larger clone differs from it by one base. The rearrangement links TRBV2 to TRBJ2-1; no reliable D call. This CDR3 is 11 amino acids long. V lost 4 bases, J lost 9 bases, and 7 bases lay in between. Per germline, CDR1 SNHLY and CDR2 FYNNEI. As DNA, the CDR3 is TGTGCCAGCAGTGGGGGTGCTGAGCAGTTCTTC. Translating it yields CASSGGAEQFF.

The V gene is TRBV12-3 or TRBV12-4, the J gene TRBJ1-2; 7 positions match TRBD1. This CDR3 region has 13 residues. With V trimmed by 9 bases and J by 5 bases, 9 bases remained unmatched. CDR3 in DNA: TGTGCCAGTTCGGTGGGGACAGTTTATGGCTACACCTTC. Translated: CASSVGTVYGYTF.

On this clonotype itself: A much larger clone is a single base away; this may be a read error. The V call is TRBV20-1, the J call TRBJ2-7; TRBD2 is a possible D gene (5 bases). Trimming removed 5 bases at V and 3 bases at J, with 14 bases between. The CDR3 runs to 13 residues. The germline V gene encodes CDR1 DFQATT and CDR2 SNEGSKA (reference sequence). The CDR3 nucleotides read TGCAGTGCTTTTAGCGTGAGTAACTACGAGCAGTACTTC. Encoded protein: CSAFSVSNYEQYF.

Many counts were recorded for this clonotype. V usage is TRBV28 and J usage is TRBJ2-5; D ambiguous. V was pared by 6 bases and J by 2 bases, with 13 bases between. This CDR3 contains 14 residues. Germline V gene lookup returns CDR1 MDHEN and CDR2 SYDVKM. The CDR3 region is CASSPRSEQETQYF. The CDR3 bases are TGTGCCAGCAGCCCCCGGAGCGAGCAAGAGACCCAGTACTTC.

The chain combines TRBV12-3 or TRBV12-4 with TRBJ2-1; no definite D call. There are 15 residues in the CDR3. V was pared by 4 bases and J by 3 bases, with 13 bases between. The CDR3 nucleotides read TGTGCCAGCAGTTCCCTGGACCAGAACTACAATGAGCAGTTCTTC. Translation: CASSSLDQNYNEQFF.

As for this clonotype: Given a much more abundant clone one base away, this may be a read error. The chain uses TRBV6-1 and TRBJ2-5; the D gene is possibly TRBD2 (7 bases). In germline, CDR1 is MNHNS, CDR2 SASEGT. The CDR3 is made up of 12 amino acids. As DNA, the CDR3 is TGTGCCAGCGGGGGGGCCAGAGAGACCAAGTACTTC. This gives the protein CASGGARETKYF.

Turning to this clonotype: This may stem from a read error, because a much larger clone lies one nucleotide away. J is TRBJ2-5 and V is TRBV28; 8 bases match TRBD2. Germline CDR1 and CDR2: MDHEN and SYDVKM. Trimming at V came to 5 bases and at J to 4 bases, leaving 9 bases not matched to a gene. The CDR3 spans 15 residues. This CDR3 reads CASSPWTSPRETQYF. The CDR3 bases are TGTGCCAGCAGTCCTTGGACTAGCCCGCGAGAGACCCAGTACTTC.